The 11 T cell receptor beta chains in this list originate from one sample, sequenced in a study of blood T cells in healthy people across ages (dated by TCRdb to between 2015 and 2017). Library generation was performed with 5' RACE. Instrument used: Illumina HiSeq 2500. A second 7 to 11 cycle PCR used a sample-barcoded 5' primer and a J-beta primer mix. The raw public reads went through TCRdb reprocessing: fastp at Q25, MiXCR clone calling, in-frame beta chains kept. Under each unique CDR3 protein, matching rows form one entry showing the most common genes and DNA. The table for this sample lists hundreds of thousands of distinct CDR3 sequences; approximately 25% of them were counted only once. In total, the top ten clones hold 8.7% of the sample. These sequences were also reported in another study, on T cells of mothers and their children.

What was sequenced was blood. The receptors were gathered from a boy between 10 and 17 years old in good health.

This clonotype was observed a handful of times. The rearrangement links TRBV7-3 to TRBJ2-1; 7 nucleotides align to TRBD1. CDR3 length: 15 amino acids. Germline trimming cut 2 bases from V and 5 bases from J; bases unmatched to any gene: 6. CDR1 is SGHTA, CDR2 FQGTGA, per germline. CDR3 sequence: CASSLYGQENNEQFF. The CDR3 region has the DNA TGTGCCAGCAGCTTATATGGACAGGAGAACAATGAGCAGTTCTTC. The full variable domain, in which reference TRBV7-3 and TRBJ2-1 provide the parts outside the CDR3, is GAGVSQTPSNKVTEKGKYVELRCDPISGHTALYWYRQSLGQGPEFLIYFQGTGAADDSGLPNDRFFAVRPEGSVSTLKIQRTERGDSAVYLCASSLYGQENNEQFFGPGTRLTVL.

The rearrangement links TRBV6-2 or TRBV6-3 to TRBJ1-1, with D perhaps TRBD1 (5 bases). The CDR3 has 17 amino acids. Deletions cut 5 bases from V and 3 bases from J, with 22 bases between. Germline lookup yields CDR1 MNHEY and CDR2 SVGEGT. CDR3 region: CASSQGLGVLVYTEAFF. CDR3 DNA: TGTGCCAGCAGTCAAGGACTGGGGGTTTTGGTTTACACTGAAGCTTTCTTT.

The CDR3 spells CASSLRLGNTGELFF. The CDR3 nucleotides are TGTGCCAGCAGTTTAAGGCTTGGAAACACCGGGGAGCTGTTTTTT. The genes are TRBV12-3 or TRBV12-4 and TRBJ2-2; no clear D. This CDR3 comprises 15 residues. With 2 bases removed from V and 2 bases from J, the gap between germline ends came to 9 bases.

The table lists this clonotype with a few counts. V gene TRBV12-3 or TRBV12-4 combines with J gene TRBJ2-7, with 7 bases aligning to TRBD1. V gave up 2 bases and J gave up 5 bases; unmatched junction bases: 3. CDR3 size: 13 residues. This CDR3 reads CASSLTGVHEQYF. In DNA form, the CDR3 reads TGTGCCAGCAGTTTAACAGGGGTCCACGAGCAGTACTTC.

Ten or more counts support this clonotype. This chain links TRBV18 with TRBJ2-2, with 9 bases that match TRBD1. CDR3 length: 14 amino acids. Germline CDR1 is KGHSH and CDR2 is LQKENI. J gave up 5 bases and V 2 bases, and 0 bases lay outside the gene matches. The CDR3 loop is CASSPGQGTGELFF. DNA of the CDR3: TGTGCCAGCTCACCAGGACAGGGGACCGGGGAGCTGTTTTTT.

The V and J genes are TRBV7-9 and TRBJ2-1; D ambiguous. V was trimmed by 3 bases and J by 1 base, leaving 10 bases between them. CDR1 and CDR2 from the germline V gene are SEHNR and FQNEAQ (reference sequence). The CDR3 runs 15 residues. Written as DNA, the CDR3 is TGTGCCAGCAGCTTCCCCTCCGCGTCCTACAATGAGCAGTTCTTC. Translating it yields CASSFPSASYNEQFF.

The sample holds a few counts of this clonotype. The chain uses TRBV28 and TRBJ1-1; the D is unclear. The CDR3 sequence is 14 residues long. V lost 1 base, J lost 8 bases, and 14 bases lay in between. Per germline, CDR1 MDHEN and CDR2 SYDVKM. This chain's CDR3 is CASSLLGPAQEAFF. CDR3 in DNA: TGTGCCAGCAGTTTATTAGGACCAGCCCAGGAAGCTTTCTTT.

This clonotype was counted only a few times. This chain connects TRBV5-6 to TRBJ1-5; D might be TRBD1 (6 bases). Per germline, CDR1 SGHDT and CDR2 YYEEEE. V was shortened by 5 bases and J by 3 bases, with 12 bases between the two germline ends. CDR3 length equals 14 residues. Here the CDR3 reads CASRLDSFNQPQHF. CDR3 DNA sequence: TGTGCCAGCAGACTGGACAGCTTCAATCAGCCCCAGCATTTT.

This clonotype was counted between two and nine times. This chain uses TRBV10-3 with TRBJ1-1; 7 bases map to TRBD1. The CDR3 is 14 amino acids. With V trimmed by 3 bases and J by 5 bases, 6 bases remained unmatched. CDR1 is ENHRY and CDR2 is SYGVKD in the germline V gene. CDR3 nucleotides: TGTGCCATCAGTGAACAGGGGAGGCGTACTGAAGCTTTCTTT. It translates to CAISEQGRRTEAFF.

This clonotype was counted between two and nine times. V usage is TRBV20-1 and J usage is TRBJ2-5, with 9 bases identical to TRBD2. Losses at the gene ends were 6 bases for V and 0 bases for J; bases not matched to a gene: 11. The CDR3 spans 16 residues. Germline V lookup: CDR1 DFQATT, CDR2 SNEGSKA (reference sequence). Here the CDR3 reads CSADDGASGDQETQYF. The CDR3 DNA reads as TGCAGTGCCGACGATGGGGCTAGCGGGGACCAAGAGACCCAGTACTTC.

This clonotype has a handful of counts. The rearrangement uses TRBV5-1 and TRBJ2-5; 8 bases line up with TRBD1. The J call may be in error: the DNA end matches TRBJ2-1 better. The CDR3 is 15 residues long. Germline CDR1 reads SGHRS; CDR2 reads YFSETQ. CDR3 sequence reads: CASSSDRGIFNEQFF. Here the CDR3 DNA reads TGCGCCAGCAGCTCCGACAGGGGAATTTTCAATGAGCAGTTCTTC.